The next 6 T cell receptor beta chains were all read from a single sample in a study of T cells after yellow fever vaccination. TCRdb recomputed calls from the 5' RACE reads with MiXCR, one row per CDR3 protein. This table has 340,000 or so distinct CDR3 sequences, about an eighth appearing once. The sequences come from CD4+ T cells sorted from PBMCs, collected 15 days after the yellow fever booster vaccination. These receptors were obtained from a man between 18 and 29 years old who received the YFV17D yellow fever vaccine.

The sample holds a few counts of this clonotype. The V and J genes are TRBV27 and TRBJ2-1; unclear D gene. Per germline, CDR1 MNHEY and CDR2 SMNVEV (reference sequence). The CDR3 sequence is 16 residues long. V lost 2 bases, J lost 6 bases, and 17 bases lay in between. The CDR3 spells CASSLSTWTALNEQFF. CDR3 bases: TGTGCCAGCAGTTTAAGTACCTGGACGGCTCTCAATGAGCAGTTCTTC.

CDR3 bases: TGTGCCAGCAGCGTAAGACTAGGAAATGAGCAGTTCTTC. It specifies CASSVRLGNEQFF. J is TRBJ2-1 and V is TRBV5-6; TRBD2 is a possible D gene (6 bases). The CDR3 loop spans 13 amino acids. V was clipped by 4 bases and J by 7 bases, with 12 bases between them. Germline V gene data show CDR1 as SGHDT and CDR2 as YYEEEE.

This clonotype was seen a few times. The genes are TRBV18 and TRBJ2-5, with D tentatively TRBD1 or TRBD2 (7 bases each). The germline V gene encodes CDR1 KGHSH and CDR2 LQKENI. Trimming shortened V by 3 bases and J by 2 bases, and 16 bases separated the two germline ends. This CDR3 contains 16 residues. The CDR3 region has the DNA TGTGCCAGCTCACCGGGAGGGACAGCCACTCAAGAGACCCAGTACTTC. Translation: CASSPGGTATQETQYF.

Ten or more counts support this clonotype. CDR3 in amino acids: CASSQGTAYGYTF. The CDR3 DNA follows: TGCGCCAGCAGCCAAGGGACGGCCTATGGCTACACCTTC. This sequence joins TRBV4-3 and TRBJ1-2, with D unresolved. Trimming took off 1 base at V and 4 bases at J, with 7 bases between the two ends. Germline V gene data show CDR1 as LGHNA and CDR2 as YSLEER. CDR3 length: 13 residues.

The J gene is TRBJ2-1, the V gene TRBV11-2; TRBD2 matches at 9 bases. V was pared by 1 base and J by 4 bases, with 2 bases of the junction left unmatched. CDR1 SGHAT and CDR2 FQNNGV come from the germline V gene. The CDR3 is 15 residues long. The CDR3 nucleotides read TGTGCCAGCAGCTTAGTTCTAGCGGGGTACAATGAGCAGTTCTTC. Encoded protein: CASSLVLAGYNEQFF.

The rearrangement links TRBV4-1 to TRBJ1-4; D uncertain. The CDR3 spans 16 residues. CDR1 MGHRA and CDR2 YSYEKL come from the germline V gene. The V gene lost 4 bases and the J gene lost 4 bases, with 16 bases spanning the gap. CDR3 residues: CASSPRSRADNEKLFF. CDR3 DNA sequence: TGCGCCAGCAGCCCGCGCAGTCGGGCCGATAATGAAAAACTGTTTTTT.